These 17 T cell receptor beta chains were all obtained from the same sample, sequenced in a study of T cell changes during pregnancy in multiple sclerosis (dated by TCRdb to about 2019). The library was produced with the immunoSEQ multiplex PCR assay. TCRdb obtained this table from immuneACCESS and retained in-frame rearrangements with V and J assigned. These tables miss some clones; where compared with another copy, unresolved V genes account for less than half of the shortfall, and the remainder is unexplained. A total of roughly 86,000 clones appear in this sample, 85% to 95% of them only once. The ten top clones hold about 2.6% of the sample. The sequencing here drew on peripheral blood, taken in the first trimester of pregnancy. The receptor source for this set is a female donor with multiple sclerosis, enrolled in a pregnancy study.

This clone was seen only once. This chain connects TRBV10-3 to TRBJ1-5, with D unclear. Germline CDR1 and CDR2: ENHRY and SYGVKD. The V gene lost 4 bases and the J gene lost 3 bases, with 13 bases spanning the gap. This CDR3 is built from 15 residues. The CDR3 bases are TGTGCCATCAGTGGAGATGACACCCCCAATCAGCCCCAGCATTTT. This translates into CAISGDDTPNQPQHF.

This clone was recorded only once. This chain links TRBV9 with TRBJ1-5; 12 bases align to TRBD1. CDR1 SGDLS and CDR2 YYNGEE come from the germline V gene. This CDR3 is built from 16 residues. J gave up 6 bases and V 4 bases, and 8 bases lay outside the gene matches. The CDR3 DNA reads TGTGCCAGCAGCACCGGGACAGGGGGCGTAGGTCAGCCCCAGCATTTT. It is translated as CASSTGTGGVGQPQHF.

This sequence joins TRBV27 and TRBJ1-1; D unresolved. The CDR3 contains 13 residues. Germline V gives CDR1 MNHEY, CDR2 SMNVEV (reference sequence). Trimming pared 2 bases from V and 5 bases from J, leaving 9 bases between. CDR3 in amino acids: CASSLEWRTEAFF. CDR3 DNA sequence: TGTGCCAGCAGTTTAGAATGGAGGACTGAAGCTTTCTTT.

V gene TRBV9 combines with J gene TRBJ2-3; 7 bases match TRBD2. CDR1 SGDLS and CDR2 YYNGEE come from the germline V gene. Trimming removed 0 bases from V and 2 bases from J; junction bases left unmatched: 6. The CDR3 is made up of 16 amino acids. The CDR3 sequence is CASSVAQGLSTDTQYF. In DNA, the CDR3 is TGTGCCAGCAGCGTAGCTCAGGGACTATCCACAGATACGCAGTATTTT.

This clone was detected once. The rearrangement links TRBV4-1 to TRBJ2-1; a possible D gene is TRBD1 (6 bases). Per the germline V gene, CDR1 is MGHRA and CDR2 is YSYEKL. V was pared by 0 bases and J by 16 bases, with 16 bases between. CDR3 length equals 13 residues. The CDR3 DNA reads TGCGCCAGCAGCCAAGACTCAGGGGACCCCGACTTCTTC. It codes for CASSQDSGDPDFF.

This clone has only a few counts. The chain employs TRBV19 and TRBJ1-1; D not certain. V gave up 5 bases and J gave up 0 bases, with 7 bases separating them. The CDR3 is 13 amino acids. Germline CDR1 and CDR2: LNHDA and SQIVND (reference sequence). The CDR3 sequence: CASSADLNTEAFF. CDR3 nucleotide sequence: TGTGCCAGTAGTGCTGACTTGAACACTGAAGCTTTCTTT. Based on the CDR3 plus reference TRBV19 and TRBJ1-1, the full variable domain is DGGITQSPKYLFRKEGQNVTLSCEQNLNHDAMYWYRQDPGQGLRLIYYSQIVNDFQKGDIAEGYSVSREKKESFPLTVTSAQKNPTAFYLCASSADLNTEAFFGQGTRLTVV.

Comments on this clone: One end of the junction varies from germline; a read error may be responsible. The chain carries TRBV19 and TRBJ2-2, with TRBD2 matching over 10 bases. Germline CDR1 reads LNHDA; CDR2 reads SQIVND (reference sequence). CDR3 length equals 16 residues. Here the CDR3 reads CATSSSGRADTGELFF. Written as DNA, the CDR3 is TGTGCCACTAGTTCAAGCGGGAGGGCCGACACCGGGGAGCTGTTTTTT.

The gene calls are TRBV2 and TRBJ2-3; 9 bases fit TRBD2. The CDR3 is 14 residues long. V trimming: 8 bases; J trimming: 4 bases; junction bases outside the gene matches: 7. Germline V lookup: CDR1 SNHLY, CDR2 FYNNEI. The CDR3 DNA sequence: TGTGCCAGCGTTAGCGGGAGCATAGCAGATACGCAGTATTTT. This encodes CASVSGSIADTQYF.

The rearrangement uses TRBV4-1 and TRBJ2-3; D not certain. CDR1 is MGHRA and CDR2 is YSYEKL in the germline V gene. The CDR3 runs to 15 residues. V gave up 1 base and J gave up 4 bases, with 12 bases separating them. In DNA, the CDR3 is TGCGCCAGCAGCCAAGGTAGACTCACCCCAGATACGCAGTATTTT. Translation: CASSQGRLTPDTQYF.

The genes are TRBV25-1 and TRBJ2-5, with TRBD2 matching over 9 bases. CDR1 is MGHDK, CDR2 SYGVNS, per germline. The J segment lost 5 bases and the V segment lost 4 bases, leaving 2 bases of the junction unmatched. This CDR3 region has 13 residues. The CDR3 sequence is CASSAAGGETQYF. The CDR3 DNA sequence: TGTGCCAGCAGTGCAGCGGGAGGTGAGACCCAGTACTTC. Supplemented by reference TRBV25-1 and TRBJ2-5, the full variable domain reads EADIYQTPRYLVIGTGKKITLECSQTMGHDKMYWYQQDPGMELHLIHYSYGVNSTEKGDLSSESTVSRIRTEHFPLTLESARPSHTSQYLCASSAAGGETQYFGPGTRLLVL.

CDR3 nucleotides: TGTGCCAGCAGTTCAACCCCGGGACTTAACCAAGAGACCCAGTACTTC. Translation: CASSSTPGLNQETQYF. V and J are TRBV27 and TRBJ2-5, with a weak D call TRBD2 (6 bases). The CDR3 is 16 amino acids. Looked up from germline, CDR1 is MNHEY and CDR2 is SMNVEV (reference sequence). The V gene lost 4 bases and the J gene lost 0 bases, with 15 bases spanning the gap.

The genes are TRBV7-9 and TRBJ2-5; D is ambiguous. This CDR3 region has 13 residues. Germline V gives CDR1 SEHNR, CDR2 FQNEAQ (reference sequence). Trimming removed 3 bases at V and 3 bases at J, with 8 bases between. This chain's CDR3 is CASSFRREETQYF. For the CDR3, the DNA is TGTGCCAGCAGCTTCCGTAGAGAAGAGACCCAGTACTTC.

This rearrangement joins TRBV7-9 to TRBJ2-5; 9 positions match TRBD1. Germline values: CDR1 SEHNR, CDR2 FQNEAQ (reference sequence). The junction had 3 bases not matched to a gene; V was cut back by 5 bases and J by 5 bases. This CDR3 contains 13 residues. CDR3 in amino acids: CASSNDRGETQYF. In DNA, the CDR3 is TGTGCCAGCAGCAACGACAGGGGGGAGACCCAGTACTTC.

This clone was observed a few times. The chain has TRBV7-9 and TRBJ2-1; D perhaps matches TRBD2 (5 bases). Between the trimmed V and J ends, which lost 5 bases and 4 bases, there was a span of 15 bases. CDR3 size: 15 residues. Germline V gives CDR1 SEHNR, CDR2 FQNEAQ (reference sequence). CDR3 sequence (DNA): TGTGCCAGCAGCCCACTGCGGGTAATATACAATGAGCAGTTCTTC. Translating gives CASSPLRVIYNEQFF.

V and J are TRBV29-1 and TRBJ2-7, with D possibly being TRBD2 (5 bases). Trimming shortened V by 4 bases and J by 0 bases, and 10 bases separated the two germline ends. CDR3 size: 13 residues. Per the germline V gene, CDR1 is SQVTM and CDR2 is ANQGSEA. Written as DNA, the CDR3 is TGCAGCGTTGCGATAGCGCCCTCCTACGAGCAGTACTTC. This sequence encodes CSVAIAPSYEQYF.

The J gene is TRBJ2-7, the V gene TRBV5-1; no reliable D call. V was trimmed by 1 base and J by 0 bases, leaving 11 bases between them. The CDR3 covers 15 residues. Germline loops: CDR1 SGHRS, CDR2 YFSETQ. DNA of the CDR3: TGCGCCAGCAGCTTGTCATCACCGGTCTCCTACGAGCAGTACTTC. Translating gives CASSLSSPVSYEQYF.

V and J are TRBV27 and TRBJ1-2, with D hard to call. V was cut by 8 bases and J by 4 bases, with 11 bases left in between. The CDR3 is 12 amino acids. Germline V gene sequence: CDR1 MNHEY, CDR2 SMNVEV (reference sequence). The CDR3 reads CASSAEGYGYTF. CDR3 DNA sequence: TGTGCCAGCTCTGCGGAGGGCTATGGCTACACCTTC.